The 15 T cell receptor beta chains in this list originate from one sample, sequenced in a study of tumor-infiltrating lymphocytes in primary liver carcinoma. For blood RNA, unsorted whole blood served as the source, and germline DNA was extracted too. Starting material of approximately 500 ng total RNA yielded TCR beta cDNA via a constant-region primer. Employing slightly modified ARM-PCR, three nested multiplex PCR rounds were run, and these gave rise to the TCR beta libraries. Investigators reported that the first two PCR rounds, at around 11 cycles each, used TRBV1-TRBV30 forward primers with a C-beta reverse primer. TCRdb fed the multiplex PCR reads into MiXCR, producing one record per CDR3 protein. The sample comprises about 320,000 distinct CDR3 sequences, 58% of which are singletons, and approximately 15% rests with the top ten. Sequencing used peripheral blood. Receptors originate from a woman in her twenties or thirties with primary liver carcinoma and hepatitis B virus infection.

J is TRBJ1-1 and V is TRBV12-3 or TRBV12-4; D uncertain. This CDR3 is built from 14 residues. Trimming took 6 bases from V and 11 from J, leaving 22 bases between them. The CDR3 bases are TGTGCCAGCAGCCCATCACCAGGAGGTATTGAGGCTTTCTTT. Residues: CASSPSPGGIEAFF.

This clonotype was seen many times. The chain employs TRBV12-3 or TRBV12-4 and TRBJ2-2, with 13 bases identical to TRBD2. The CDR3 spans 20 residues. J lost 5 bases, V lost 3 bases, and 15 bases had no gene match. DNA of the CDR3: TGTGCCAGCAGTTTCGGGAGCGGGACTAGCGGGGACCGTTGGACCGGGGAGCTGTTTTTT. Amino acids: CASSFGSGTSGDRWTGELFF.

The chain combines TRBV14 with TRBJ2-3, with 7 bases identical to TRBD2. After removal of 3 bases from V and 4 bases from J, the junction contained 10 bases not matched to a gene. The CDR3 is 16 residues long. Per germline, CDR1 SGHDN and CDR2 FVKESK. Here the CDR3 DNA reads TGTGCCAGCAGCCACTTTAGCGGGCCTGGGGCAGATACGCAGTATTTT. This translates into CASSHFSGPGADTQYF.

V gene TRBV29-1 combines with J gene TRBJ2-7; D is perhaps TRBD1 (5 bases). Trimming shortened V by 6 bases and J by 5 bases, and 8 bases separated the two germline ends. The CDR3 has 10 amino acids. The V gene's germline CDR1 is SQVTM and CDR2 ANQGSEA. In DNA, the CDR3 is TGCAGCGTCTGCAGGGACGAGCAGTACTTC. Protein: CSVCRDEQYF.

The chain recombines TRBV18 with TRBJ2-2; TRBD1 agrees at 8 bases. V shed 5 bases and J 0 bases; nucleotides not matched to a gene: 2. The CDR3 totals 15 residues. Per germline, CDR1 KGHSH and CDR2 LQKENI. As DNA, the CDR3 is TGTGCCAGCTCAGGGGGACAGGCGAACACCGGGGAGCTGTTTTTT. Protein sequence: CASSGGQANTGELFF.

The count of this clonotype is one. One end of the junction fails to match germline, which may point to a read error. The chain couples TRBV4-1 to TRBJ2-7; unclear D gene. This CDR3 has 13 residues. CDR1 MGHRA and CDR2 YSYEKL come from the germline V gene. This CDR3 is CASSQDPKYGQYF. CDR3 DNA: TGCGCCAGCAGCCAAGATCCCAAGTACGGGCAGTACTTC.

In regard to this clonotype: The CDR3 carries no conserved terminal phenylalanine or tryptophan, so it likely arises from a read error. The V gene is TRBV6-5, the J gene TRBJ2-7; D not resolved. In germline, CDR1 is MNHEY, CDR2 SVGAGI. V gave up 6 bases and J gave up 2 bases, with 17 bases separating them. The CDR3 extends over 15 amino acids. CDR3 coding DNA: TGTGCCAGCAGCACCTCAGCAGTCTTTGCCTACGAGCAGTACATC. Protein product: CASSTSAVFAYEQYI.

In its sample, this clonotype was seen a few times. The genes are TRBV5-5 and TRBJ2-7, with D perhaps assigned TRBD1 or TRBD2 (5 bases each). This CDR3 has 15 residues. V dropped 1 base and J dropped 2 bases, with 13 bases sitting between them. Germline V gene data show CDR1 as SGHKS and CDR2 as YYEKEE (reference sequence). CDR3 loop: CASSLNRGVTYEQYF. As DNA, the CDR3 is TGTGCCAGCAGCTTGAACAGAGGGGTCACCTACGAGCAGTACTTC.

Of note for this clonotype: A read error may produce the germline difference seen at one junction end. This chain links TRBV6-1 with TRBJ2-1, with TRBD1 identical over 7 bases. The CDR3 runs 16 residues. CDR1 and CDR2 (germline): MNHNS, SASEGT. As DNA, the CDR3 is TGTGCCAGCAGTGTGAGGACAGGCGACCCTTACAATGAGCGGTTCTTC. Its protein is CASSVRTGDPYNERFF.

The chain has TRBV28 and TRBJ2-5; D might be TRBD1 (5 bases). Germline V gene lookup returns CDR1 MDHEN and CDR2 SYDVKM. This CDR3 contains 14 residues. The germline V and J ends were trimmed by 2 bases and 4 bases, with 11 bases remaining between them. CDR3 sequence (DNA): TGTGCCAGCAGTTTAGTCCAGGGCACAGAGACCCAGTACTTC. Amino acids: CASSLVQGTETQYF.

Worth noting for this clonotype: It may be a read error: a sequence one base away is much more abundant. The conserved phenylalanine or tryptophan is not found at the CDR3 terminus, so this likely reflects a read error. The chain carries TRBV6-2 or TRBV6-3 and TRBJ1-1; D gene uncertain. The germline V gene encodes CDR1 MNHEY and CDR2 SVGEGT. V shed 3 bases and J shed 4 bases, with 9 bases lying between them. The CDR3 sequence is 13 residues long. The CDR3 nucleotides are TGTGCCAGCAGTTATATGTCCGGCACTGAAGCTTTCCTT. This encodes CASSYMSGTEAFL.

This clonotype has a count of ten or more. The chain couples TRBV6-6 to TRBJ2-6; TRBD1 might be the D (6 bases). Germline-derived CDR1 and CDR2 are MNHNY and SVGAGI (reference sequence). The V gene lost 7 bases and the J gene lost 2 bases, with 18 bases spanning the gap. This CDR3 region has 17 residues. CDR3 sequence: CASITSTGSTGANVLTF. CDR3 DNA: TGTGCCAGCATTACTTCGACAGGTTCGACTGGGGCCAACGTCCTGACTTTC.

This clonotype was found once. Just one base apart from a much larger clone, this may be a read error. This rearrangement joins TRBV29-1 to TRBJ1-1, with TRBD1 as a possible D gene (5 bases). The V end lost 4 bases, the J end lost 1 base, and 13 bases lay between the germline ends. The CDR3 extends over 14 amino acids. Per germline, CDR1 SQVTM and CDR2 ANQGSEA. This chain's CDR3 is CSVAVWGKNTEAFF. The CDR3 DNA sequence: TGCAGCGTTGCGGTTTGGGGGAAGAACACTGAAGCTTTCTTT.

The chain has TRBV20-1 and TRBJ2-5, with a tentative D call TRBD1 (6 bases). The V gene lost 5 bases and the J gene lost 5 bases, with 21 bases spanning the gap. Germline CDR1 reads DFQATT; CDR2 reads SNEGSKA (reference sequence). This CDR3 region has 15 residues. CDR3 bases: TGCAGTGCTGCAAATCTAGGGGGAAAGCGGGAGACCCAGTACTTC. This gives the protein CSAANLGGKRETQYF.

The chain joins TRBV7-9 to TRBJ2-2, with a tentative D call TRBD2 (5 bases). The CDR3 extends over 15 amino acids. Trimming shortened V by 1 base and J by 7 bases, and 13 bases separated the two germline ends. CDR1 and CDR2 (germline): SEHNR, FQNEAQ (reference sequence). DNA of the CDR3: TGTGCCAGCAGCTTAGATCGGGGTTATCGCGGGGAGCTGTTTTTT. Translated, it gives CASSLDRGYRGELFF.